Listed below are T cell receptor beta chains from one sample, sequenced in a study of blood T cell repertoires in COVID-19. This table comes from immunoSEQ multiplex PCR, and its TCRdb copy is limited to in-frame clones, with some not included. This table has a few hundred thousand clones, 90% appearing once. Sequencing was performed on PBMCs or T cells enriched from blood (not recorded which). The origin of the receptors is a young man who had recovered from COVID-19. CDR3s include the opening cysteine and the closing phenylalanine or tryptophan. The order of the fields is V gene, clone size, D gene, J gene, CDR3 DNA, CDR3 protein. D genes are given only for firm matches. Expanded clones get a size class; other rows say once, few or many, or leave the size out.

>TRBV27|NA|TRBD1|TRBJ1-4
TGTGCCAGCAGTCACGGACAGGGATTTGAAAAACTGTTTTTT
CASSHGQGFEKLFF
>TRBV24-1|NA|NA|TRBJ1-5
TGTGCCACCAGTGATTGGCGGGGGGGAGGCAATCAGCCCCAGCATTTT
CATSDWRGGGNQPQHF
>TRBV25-1|NA|TRBD1|TRBJ1-1
TGTGCCAGCTTAGACAGGGCTGAAGCTTTCTTT
CASLDRAEAFF
>TRBV11-2|NA|NA|TRBJ1-6
TGTGCCAGCAGCGACCGACAGCAAAATTCACCCCTCCACTTT
CASSDRQQNSPLHF
>TRBV10-3|NA|NA|TRBJ1-1
TGTGCCGCCGGATCTAAGGCCATCCTTAAGGGGGACACTGAAGCTTTCTTT
CAAGSKAILKGDTEAFF
>TRBV6-8|NA|NA|TRBJ1-3
TGTGCCAGCACTCCCGGGGGGGGCACTGCTTCTGGAAACACCATATATTTT
CASTPGGGTASGNTIYF
>TRBV29-1|NA|NA|TRBJ1-2
TGCAGCGGGGGGTTGAGCAGGGCAAGCGGCTACACCTTC
CSGGLSRASGYTF
>TRBV10-3|NA|NA|TRBJ2-7
TGTGCCATCAGGGACAGCTCCTACGAGCAGTACTTC
CAIRDSSYEQYF
>TRBV9|NA|NA|TRBJ1-5
TGTGCCAGCAGCGTAGGTGACAGCGTAAATCAGCCCCAGCATTTT
CASSVGDSVNQPQHF
>TRBV11-2|NA|NA|TRBJ1-2
TGTGCCAGCAGCTTAGGTTTTTCGGGGGATGGCTACACCTTC
CASSLGFSGDGYTF
>TRBV28|NA|TRBD2|TRBJ2-3
TGTGCCAGCAGGGGGACTAGCGGGAGGGGAAGCACAGATACGCAGTATTTT
CASRGTSGRGSTDTQYF
>TRBV7-8|NA|NA|TRBJ2-3
TGTGCCAGCAGCCCCCCGGAGGGGGCGCGGTATTTT
CASSPPEGARYF
>TRBV2|few|TRBD2|TRBJ2-7
TGTGCCAGCAGTGCTAGCGGGAGTAGCGAGCAGTACTTC
CASSASGSSEQYF
>TRBV5-1|NA|NA|TRBJ1-1
TGCGCCAGCAGCTCCAACTCCAATACTGAAGCTTTCTTT
CASSSNSNTEAFF
>TRBV29-1|NA|NA|TRBJ2-1
TGCAGCGTTGACGACAGGAACAATGAGCAGTTCTTC
CSVDDRNNEQFF
>TRBV7-9|NA|NA|TRBJ1-2
TGTGCCAGCAGCTTAGAGGGGCATGGCTACACCTTC
CASSLEGHGYTF
>TRBV6-5|NA|TRBD1|TRBJ2-7
TGTGCCAGCAGTTTTACAGGGGCTGGGTCCTACGAGCAGTACTTC
CASSFTGAGSYEQYF
>TRBV5-1|NA|NA|TRBJ2-7
TGCGCCAGCAGCTTGAACGTCCCCAGTTACGAGCAGTACTTC
CASSLNVPSYEQYF
>TRBV15|NA|TRBD1|TRBJ1-4
TGTGCCACCAGCTCAAGACAGGGGAGAGGGGAAAAACTGTTTTTT
CATSSRQGRGEKLFF
>TRBV3-1/TRBV3-2|NA|TRBD2|TRBJ2-4
TGTGCCAGCAGCCACGGGGGGGCCGGGGGAAACATTCAGTACTTC
CASSHGGAGGNIQYF
>TRBV5-1|NA|NA|TRBJ1-2
TGCGCCAGCAGCTTGGCGGAGGGACGAGGCTACACCTTC
CASSLAEGRGYTF
>TRBV19|NA|TRBD1|TRBJ1-1
TGTGCCAGTAAGACAAAGGGACAGGGGGAAGGCACTGAAGCTTTCTTT
CASKTKGQGEGTEAFF
>TRBV20-1|NA|NA|TRBJ1-4
TGCAGTGCTAGATGGAGTGAAAAACTGTTTTTT
CSARWSEKLFF
>TRBV6-2/TRBV6-3|NA|TRBD1|TRBJ1-2
TGTGCCAGCAGTACGGGGACAGGGCGGTACACCTTC
CASSTGTGRYTF
>TRBV6-5|NA|TRBD2|TRBJ2-1
TGTGCCAGCAGACTAGCGGGAGGCAATGAGCAGTTCTTC
CASRLAGGNEQFF
>TRBV6-5|NA|NA|TRBJ2-2
TGTGCCAGCAGTTGGAACAGGGACACCGGGGAGCTGTTTTTT
CASSWNRDTGELFF
>TRBV6-5|NA|NA|TRBJ1-2
TGTGCCAGCAGCCAGGGTACGGCCTATGGCTACACCTTC
CASSQGTAYGYTF
>TRBV11-2|NA|NA|TRBJ1-1
TGTGCCAGCAGCCCCTTGCGGGGGGTTATCACTGAAGCTTTCTTT
CASSPLRGVITEAFF
>TRBV7-9|NA|NA|TRBJ2-7
TGTGCCAGCAGCCCAGACGGTAGCGGCTACGAGCAGTACTTC
CASSPDGSGYEQYF
>TRBV14|NA|TRBD2|TRBJ2-3
TGTGCCAGCAGCCAGACTAGCGGGAGGTCAATAGATACGCAGTATTTT
CASSQTSGRSIDTQYF
>TRBV9|few|NA|TRBJ2-3
TGTGCCAGCAGCGAGCGGTCGGGGGATTTTGCAGATACGCAGTATTTT
CASSERSGDFADTQYF
>TRBV11-3|NA|NA|TRBJ2-7
TGTGCCAGCAGCGTGGGAGAGGCGTTCGAGCAGTACTTC
CASSVGEAFEQYF
>TRBV5-3|NA|NA|TRBJ1-1
TGTGCCAGAAGCTTGGCCGTACAGATGAACACTGAAGCTTTCTTT
CARSLAVQMNTEAFF
>TRBV5-1|NA|TRBD1|TRBJ1-4
TGCGCCAGCAGCTTGGAGCAGGGGGCTAATGAAAAACTGTTTTTT
CASSLEQGANEKLFF
>TRBV5-3|NA|NA|TRBJ2-1
TGTGCCAGAAGCTCGTCCCGGGGGAATGAGCAGTTCTTC
CARSSSRGNEQFF
>TRBV7-8|few|NA|TRBJ1-3
TGTGCCAGCAGCTTAATCGCCGGAGACACCATATATTTT
CASSLIAGDTIYF
>TRBV2|NA|TRBD1|TRBJ1-2
TGTGCCAGCACGTCCGGGACAGCGAGGGGCTACACCTTC
CASTSGTARGYTF
>TRBV10-3|once|NA|TRBJ2-5
TGTGCCATCAGTGAGTCTCGTCGTCACAGTCTCCAAGAGACCCAGTACTTC
CAISESRRHSLQETQYF
>TRBV5-1|NA|TRBD2|TRBJ2-1
TGCGCCAGCAGCCCGTTAGCGGGAGCGGTCAATGAGCAGTTCTTC
CASSPLAGAVNEQFF
>TRBV11-2|NA|NA|TRBJ1-1
TGTGCCAGCAGCCCGCAGCGGAACACTGAAGCTTTCTTT
CASSPQRNTEAFF
>TRBV6-4|NA|NA|TRBJ1-4
TGTGCGCAACGGGTTCTAGGTGAAAAACTGTTTTTT
CAQRVLGEKLFF
>TRBV18|NA|TRBD1|TRBJ1-3
TGTGCCAGCTCACCATTAAAAGACAGGGGTAAATCCGGAAACACCATATATTTT
CASSPLKDRGKSGNTIYF
>TRBV28|NA|NA|TRBJ1-1
TGTGCCAGCAGTTTAGGGGGGTATAACCCAATGAACACTGAAGCTTTCTTT
CASSLGGYNPMNTEAFF
>TRBV28|few|NA|TRBJ1-6
TGTGCCAGCAGCCGTTCCTATAATTCACCCCTCCACTTT
CASSRSYNSPLHF
>TRBV30|NA|NA|TRBJ2-5
TGTGCCTGGAGTGTGGGCAGGGATGAGACCCAGTACTTC
CAWSVGRDETQYF
>TRBV18|NA|TRBD2|TRBJ2-3
TGTGCCAGCTCACCGGCGGGGGGGCCTGCAGATACGCAGTATTTT
CASSPAGGPADTQYF
>TRBV1|NA|NA|TRBJ1-2
TGCACCAGCAGCCTCCCCCTGAGGGTCAACTATGGCTACACCTTC
CTSSLPLRVNYGYTF
>TRBV5-1|NA|NA|TRBJ2-7
TGCGCCAGCAGCCCATGGACATTTTACGAGCAGTACTTC
CASSPWTFYEQYF
>TRBV24-1|NA|NA|TRBJ2-2
TGTGCCACCAGTGGGAGACAGTACACCGGGGAGCTGTTTTTT
CATSGRQYTGELFF
>TRBV7-3|NA|TRBD1|TRBJ1-2
TGTGCCAGCAGCTTTGGACAGGGCTCCCGGGGTGGCTACACCTTC
CASSFGQGSRGGYTF
>TRBV6-5|once|NA|TRBJ1-3
TGTGCCAGCAGTCGCCTAGGGGGCTCTGGAAACACCATATATTTT
CASSRLGGSGNTIYF
>TRBV28|NA|NA|TRBJ1-4
TGTGCCAGCATCGAGGGAGCGTCAACTAATGAAAAACTGTTTTTT
CASIEGASTNEKLFF
>TRBV10-3|NA|NA|TRBJ2-7
TGTGCCATCAGTGGGACAGCAGGGTACGAGCAGTACTTC
CAISGTAGYEQYF
>TRBV30|NA|NA|TRBJ1-3
TGTGCCTGGAGTGTATTAGACTCTGGAAACACCATATATTTT
CAWSVLDSGNTIYF
>TRBV21-1|once|NA|TRBJ2-3
TGTGCCAGCAGCAAAGGAGGTCTAGCGCGTAGCACAGATACGCAGTATTTT
CASSKGGLARSTDTQYF
>TRBV2|NA|NA|TRBJ2-1
TGTGCCAGCCGCAGAGAGACTGGAGATGAGCAGTTCTTC
CASRRETGDEQFF
>TRBV10-3|NA|TRBD1|TRBJ1-2
TGTGCCACCGAAAGGACAGGGGGAAACTATGGCTACACCTTC
CATERTGGNYGYTF
>TRBV29-1|NA|NA|TRBJ2-7
TGCAGCGTTGCCACGGGGGGCACCTACGAGCAGTACTTC
CSVATGGTYEQYF